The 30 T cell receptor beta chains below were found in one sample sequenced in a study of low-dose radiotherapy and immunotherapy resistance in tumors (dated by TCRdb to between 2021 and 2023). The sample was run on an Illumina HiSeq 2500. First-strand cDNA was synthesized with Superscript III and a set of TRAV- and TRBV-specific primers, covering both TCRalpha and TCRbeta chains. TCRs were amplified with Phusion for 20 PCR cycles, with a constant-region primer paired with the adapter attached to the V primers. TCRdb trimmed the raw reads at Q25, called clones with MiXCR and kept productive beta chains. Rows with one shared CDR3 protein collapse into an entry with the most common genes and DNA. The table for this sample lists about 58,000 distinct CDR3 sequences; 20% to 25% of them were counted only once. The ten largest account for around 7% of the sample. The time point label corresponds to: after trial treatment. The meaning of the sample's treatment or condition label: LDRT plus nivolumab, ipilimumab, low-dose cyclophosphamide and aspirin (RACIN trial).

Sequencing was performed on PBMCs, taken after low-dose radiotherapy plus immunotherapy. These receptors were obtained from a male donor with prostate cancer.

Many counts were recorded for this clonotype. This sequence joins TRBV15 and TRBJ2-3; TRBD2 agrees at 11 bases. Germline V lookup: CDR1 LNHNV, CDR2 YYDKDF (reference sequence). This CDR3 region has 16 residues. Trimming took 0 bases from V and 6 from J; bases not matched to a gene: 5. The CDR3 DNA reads TGTGCCACCAGCAGAGATCCTAGCGGGAGGATTGATACGCAGTATTTT. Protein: CATSRDPSGRIDTQYF.

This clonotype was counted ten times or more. Written as DNA, the CDR3 is TGCAGTGCTAGAGGCATGCGCGGGCTAGCCAAAAACATTCAGTACTTC. It is translated as CSARGMRGLAKNIQYF. The chain joins TRBV20-1 to TRBJ2-4; a weak D match, TRBD2 (5 bases). Germline V gene data show CDR1 as DFQATT and CDR2 as SNEGSKA (reference sequence). The CDR3 covers 16 residues. V lost 1 base and J 0 bases, leaving 13 bases between the germline ends.

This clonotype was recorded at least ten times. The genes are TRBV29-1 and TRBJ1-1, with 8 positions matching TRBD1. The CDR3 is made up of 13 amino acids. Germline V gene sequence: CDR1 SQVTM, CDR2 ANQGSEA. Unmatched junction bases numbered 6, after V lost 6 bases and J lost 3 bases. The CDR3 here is CSVGQGFDTEAFF. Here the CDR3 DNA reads TGCAGCGTAGGACAGGGTTTCGACACTGAAGCTTTCTTT. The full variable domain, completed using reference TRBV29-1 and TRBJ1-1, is SAVISQKPSRDICQRGTSLTIQCQVDSQVTMMFWYRQQPGQSLTLIATANQGSEATYESGFVIDKFPISRPNLTFSTLTVSNMSPEDSSIYLCSVGQGFDTEAFFGQGTRLTVV.

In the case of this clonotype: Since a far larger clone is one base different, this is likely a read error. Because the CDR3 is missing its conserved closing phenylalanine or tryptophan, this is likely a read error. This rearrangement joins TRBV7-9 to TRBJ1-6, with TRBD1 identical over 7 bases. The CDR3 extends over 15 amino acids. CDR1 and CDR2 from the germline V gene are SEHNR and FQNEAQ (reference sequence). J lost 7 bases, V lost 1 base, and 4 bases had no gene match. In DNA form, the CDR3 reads TGTGCCAGCAGCTTAGAGGGCAGGGGGAATTCACCCCTCCACTCT. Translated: CASSLEGRGNSPLHS.

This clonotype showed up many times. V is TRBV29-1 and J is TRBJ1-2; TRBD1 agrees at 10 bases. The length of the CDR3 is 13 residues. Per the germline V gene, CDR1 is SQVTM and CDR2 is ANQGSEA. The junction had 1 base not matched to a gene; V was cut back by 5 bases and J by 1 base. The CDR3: CSVWTGGNYGYTF. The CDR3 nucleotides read TGCAGCGTTTGGACAGGGGGTAACTATGGCTACACCTTC.

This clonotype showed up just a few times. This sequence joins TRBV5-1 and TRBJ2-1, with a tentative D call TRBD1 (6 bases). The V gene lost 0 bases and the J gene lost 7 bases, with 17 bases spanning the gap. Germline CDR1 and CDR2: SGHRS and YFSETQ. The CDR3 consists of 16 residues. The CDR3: CASSLEAQGIMNEQFF. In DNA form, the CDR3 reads TGCGCCAGCAGCTTGGAGGCCCAGGGGATTATGAATGAGCAGTTCTTC. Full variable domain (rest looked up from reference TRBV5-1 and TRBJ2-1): KAGVTQTPRYLIKTRGQQVTLSCSPISGHRSVSWYQQTPGQGLQFLFEYFSETQRNKGNFPGRFSGRQFSNSRSEMNVSTLELGDSALYLCASSLEAQGIMNEQFFGPGTRLTVL.

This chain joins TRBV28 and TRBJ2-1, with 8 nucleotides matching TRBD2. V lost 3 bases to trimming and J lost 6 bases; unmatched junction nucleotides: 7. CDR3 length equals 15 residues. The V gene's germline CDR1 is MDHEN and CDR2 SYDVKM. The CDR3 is CASSLYGTSSNEQFF. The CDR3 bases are TGTGCCAGCAGTTTGTACGGGACTAGTAGCAATGAGCAGTTCTTC. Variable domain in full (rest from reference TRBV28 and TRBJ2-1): DVKVTQSSRYLVKRTGEKVFLECVQDMDHENMFWYRQDPGLGLRLIYFSYDVKMKEKGDIPEGYSVSREKKERFSLILESASTNQTSMYLCASSLYGTSSNEQFFGPGTRLTVL.

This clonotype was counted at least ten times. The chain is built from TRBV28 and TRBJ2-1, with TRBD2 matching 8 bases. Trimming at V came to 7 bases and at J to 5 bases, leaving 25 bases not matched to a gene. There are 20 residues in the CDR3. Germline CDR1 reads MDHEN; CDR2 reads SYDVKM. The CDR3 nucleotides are TGTGCCAGCACCGAGGGGACCATAGCGGGAACATCATGGATTGACAATGAGCAGTTCTTC. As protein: CASTEGTIAGTSWIDNEQFF. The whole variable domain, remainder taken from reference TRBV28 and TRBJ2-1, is DVKVTQSSRYLVKRTGEKVFLECVQDMDHENMFWYRQDPGLGLRLIYFSYDVKMKEKGDIPEGYSVSREKKERFSLILESASTNQTSMYLCASTEGTIAGTSWIDNEQFFGPGTRLTVL.

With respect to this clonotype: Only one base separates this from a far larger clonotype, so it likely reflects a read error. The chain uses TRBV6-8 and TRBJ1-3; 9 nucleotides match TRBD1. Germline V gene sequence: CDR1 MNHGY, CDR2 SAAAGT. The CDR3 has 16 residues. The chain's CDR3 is CSSSEASGTGRNTIYF. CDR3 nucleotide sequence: TGTTCCAGCAGTGAAGCATCGGGGACAGGGAGAAACACCATATATTTT.

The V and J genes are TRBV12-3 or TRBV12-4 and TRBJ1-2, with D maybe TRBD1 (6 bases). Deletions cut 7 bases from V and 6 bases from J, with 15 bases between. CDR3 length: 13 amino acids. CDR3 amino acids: CASKVDSFDGYTF. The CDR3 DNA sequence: TGTGCCAGCAAGGTGGACAGTTTCGATGGCTACACCTTC.

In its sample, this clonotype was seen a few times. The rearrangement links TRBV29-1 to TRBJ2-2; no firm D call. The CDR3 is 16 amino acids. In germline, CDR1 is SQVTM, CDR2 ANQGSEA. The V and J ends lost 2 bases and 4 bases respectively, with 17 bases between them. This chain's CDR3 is CSVELGVPSGTGELFF. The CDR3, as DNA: TGCAGCGTTGAACTTGGTGTACCCTCGGGCACCGGGGAGCTGTTTTTT.

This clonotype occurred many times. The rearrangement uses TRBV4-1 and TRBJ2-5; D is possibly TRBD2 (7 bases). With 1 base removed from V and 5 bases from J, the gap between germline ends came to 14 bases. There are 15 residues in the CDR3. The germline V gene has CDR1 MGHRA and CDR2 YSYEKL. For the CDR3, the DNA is TGCGCCAGCAGCCAAGGAAACGGGGGGCGGGAGACCCAGTACTTC. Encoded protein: CASSQGNGGRETQYF.

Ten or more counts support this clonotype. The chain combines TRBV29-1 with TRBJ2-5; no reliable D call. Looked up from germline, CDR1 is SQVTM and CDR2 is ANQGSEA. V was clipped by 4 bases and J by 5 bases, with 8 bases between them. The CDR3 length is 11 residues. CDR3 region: CSVVLWETQYF. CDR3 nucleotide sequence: TGCAGCGTTGTCCTATGGGAGACCCAGTACTTC.

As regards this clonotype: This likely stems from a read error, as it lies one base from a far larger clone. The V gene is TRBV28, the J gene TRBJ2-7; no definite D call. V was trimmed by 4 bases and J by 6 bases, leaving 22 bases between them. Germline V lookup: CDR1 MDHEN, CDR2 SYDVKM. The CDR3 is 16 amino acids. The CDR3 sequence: CASSYSKAGDTCEQYF. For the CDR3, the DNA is TGTGCCAGCAGTTACTCGAAGGCAGGCGATACCTGCGAGCAGTACTTC.

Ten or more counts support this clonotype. CDR3 amino acids: CALRGEITDTQYF. In DNA form, the CDR3 reads TGTGCCCTCAGGGGCGAGATTACAGATACGCAGTATTTT. The V and J genes are TRBV6-2 or TRBV6-3 and TRBJ2-3, with D perhaps TRBD1 (6 bases). This CDR3 comprises 13 residues. Germline V gene sequence: CDR1 MNHEY, CDR2 SVGEGT. V shed 11 bases and J shed 3 bases, with 15 bases lying between them.

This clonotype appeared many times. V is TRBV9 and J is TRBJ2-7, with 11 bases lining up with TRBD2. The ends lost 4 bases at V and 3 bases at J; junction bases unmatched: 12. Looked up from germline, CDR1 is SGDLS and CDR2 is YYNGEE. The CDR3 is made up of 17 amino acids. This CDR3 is CASSSTSGGPGGYEQYF. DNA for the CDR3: TGTGCCAGCAGCAGTACTAGCGGGGGACCCGGGGGCTACGAGCAGTACTTC.

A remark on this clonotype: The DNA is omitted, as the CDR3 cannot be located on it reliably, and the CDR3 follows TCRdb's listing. CDR3 sequence reads: CSGQGAPTGELFFF. This sequence joins TRBV29-1 and TRBJ2-2; the table's D call TRBD1 went unverified against the DNA. Germline CDR1 SQVTM, CDR2 ANQGSEA. Termini included, the CDR3 measures 14 amino acids.

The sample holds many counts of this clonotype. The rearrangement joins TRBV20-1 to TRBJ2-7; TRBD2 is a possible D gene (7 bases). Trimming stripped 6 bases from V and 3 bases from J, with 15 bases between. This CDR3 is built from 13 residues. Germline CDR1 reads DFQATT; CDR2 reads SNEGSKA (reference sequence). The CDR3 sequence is CSAGRGGFYEQYF. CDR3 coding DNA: TGCAGTGCAGGGAGGGGGGGATTCTACGAGCAGTACTTC.

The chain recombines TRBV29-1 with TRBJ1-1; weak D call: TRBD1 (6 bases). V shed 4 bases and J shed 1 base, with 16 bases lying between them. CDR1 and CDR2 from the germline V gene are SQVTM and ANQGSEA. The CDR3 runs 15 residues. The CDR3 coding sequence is TGCAGCGTTGGAGGGGGGGGGACCCGGAACACTGAAGCTTTCTTT. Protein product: CSVGGGGTRNTEAFF.

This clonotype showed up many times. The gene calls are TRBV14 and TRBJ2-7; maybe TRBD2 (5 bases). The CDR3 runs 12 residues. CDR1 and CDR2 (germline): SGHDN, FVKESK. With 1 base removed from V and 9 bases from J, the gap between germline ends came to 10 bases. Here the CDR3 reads CASSQGEGRQYF. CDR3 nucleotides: TGTGCCAGCAGCCAAGGAGAAGGGAGGCAGTACTTC.

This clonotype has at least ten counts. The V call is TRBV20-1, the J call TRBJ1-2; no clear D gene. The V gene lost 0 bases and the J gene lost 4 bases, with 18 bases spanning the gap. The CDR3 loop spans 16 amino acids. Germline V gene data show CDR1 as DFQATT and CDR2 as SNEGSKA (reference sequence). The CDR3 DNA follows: TGCAGTGCTAGAGATGCTTCGGTCAGCATTGCCTATGGCTACACCTTC. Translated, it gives CSARDASVSIAYGYTF.

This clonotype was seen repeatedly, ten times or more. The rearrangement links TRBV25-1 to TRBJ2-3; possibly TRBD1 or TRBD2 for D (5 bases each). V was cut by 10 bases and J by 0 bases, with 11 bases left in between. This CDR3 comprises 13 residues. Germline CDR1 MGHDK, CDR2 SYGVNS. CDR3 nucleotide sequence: TGTGCCACCCCCCGGGACAGCACAGATACGCAGTATTTT. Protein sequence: CATPRDSTDTQYF.

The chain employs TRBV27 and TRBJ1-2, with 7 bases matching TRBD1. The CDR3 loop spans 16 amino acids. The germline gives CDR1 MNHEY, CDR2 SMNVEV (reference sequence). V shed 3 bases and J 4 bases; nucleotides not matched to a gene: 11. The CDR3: CASSFRKGTGVYGYTF. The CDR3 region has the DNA TGTGCCAGCAGTTTCCGGAAGGGTACAGGGGTCTATGGCTACACCTTC.

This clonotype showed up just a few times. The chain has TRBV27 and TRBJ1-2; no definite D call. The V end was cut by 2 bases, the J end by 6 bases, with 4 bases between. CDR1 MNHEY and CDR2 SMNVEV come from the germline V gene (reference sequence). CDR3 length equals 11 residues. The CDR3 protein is CASSLLDGYTF. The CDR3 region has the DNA TGTGCCAGCAGTTTACTCGATGGCTACACCTTC.

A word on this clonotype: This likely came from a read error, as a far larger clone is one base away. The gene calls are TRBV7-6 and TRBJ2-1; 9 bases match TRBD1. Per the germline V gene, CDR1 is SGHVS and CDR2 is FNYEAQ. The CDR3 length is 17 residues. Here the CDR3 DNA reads TGTTCCAGCAGCTACAAGTCCTCGGGACAGGGTAGCAATGAGCAGTTCTTC. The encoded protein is CSSSYKSSGQGSNEQFF.

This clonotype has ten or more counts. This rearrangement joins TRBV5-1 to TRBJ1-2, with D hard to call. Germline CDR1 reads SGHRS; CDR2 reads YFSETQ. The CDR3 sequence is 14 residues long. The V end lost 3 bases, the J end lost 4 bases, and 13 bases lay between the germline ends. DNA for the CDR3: TGCGCCAGCAGCTATGACGGAGGACCCTATGGCTACACCTTC. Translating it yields CASSYDGGPYGYTF.

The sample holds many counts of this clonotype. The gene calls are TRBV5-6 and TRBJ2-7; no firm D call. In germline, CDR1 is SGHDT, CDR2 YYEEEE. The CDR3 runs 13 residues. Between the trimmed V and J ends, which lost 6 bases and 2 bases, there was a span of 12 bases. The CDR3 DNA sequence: TGTGCCAGCACTTCGTCGACCGCCTACGAGCAGTACTTC. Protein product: CASTSSTAYEQYF.

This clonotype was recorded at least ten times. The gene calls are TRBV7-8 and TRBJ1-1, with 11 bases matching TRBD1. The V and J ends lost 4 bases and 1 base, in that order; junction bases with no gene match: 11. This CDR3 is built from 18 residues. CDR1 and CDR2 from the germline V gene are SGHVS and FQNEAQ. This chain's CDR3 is CASSWGTGGRLGNTEAFF. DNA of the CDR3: TGTGCCAGCAGCTGGGGGACAGGGGGAAGATTAGGGAACACTGAAGCTTTCTTT.

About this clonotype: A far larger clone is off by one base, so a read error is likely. CDR3 in DNA: TGTGCCAGCAGGAACGTCCGGACGGGGGTATACCAAGAGACCCAGTTCTTC. Translation gives CASRNVRTGVYQETQFF. This chain links TRBV6-6 with TRBJ2-1; D possibly corresponds to TRBD2 (6 bases). The length of the CDR3 is 17 residues. The germline V gene encodes CDR1 MNHNY and CDR2 SVGAGI (reference sequence). V was clipped by 6 bases and J by 13 bases, with 31 bases between them.

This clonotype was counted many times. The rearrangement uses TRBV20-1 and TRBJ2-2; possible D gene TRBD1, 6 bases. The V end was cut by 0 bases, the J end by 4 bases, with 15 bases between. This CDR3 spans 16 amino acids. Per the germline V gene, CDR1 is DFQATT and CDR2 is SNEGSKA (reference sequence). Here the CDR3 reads CSARDPLGGSTGELFF. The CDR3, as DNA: TGCAGTGCTAGAGATCCCCTTGGGGGCTCCACCGGGGAGCTGTTTTTT.